This T cell receptor beta chain was sequenced for a study of control samples from healthy donors and cancer patients. The table came from immunoSEQ multiplex PCR; TCRdb's copy has only in-frame clones and leaves some out. The sample has tens of thousands of clones, more than 85% seen once. The CDR3 loop spans 14 amino acids. Germline lookup yields CDR1 MNHEY and CDR2 SVGAGI. Trimming took off 7 bases at V and 0 bases at J, with 12 bases between the two ends. The specimen was PBMCs. J is TRBJ1-1 and V is TRBV6-5, with D possibly TRBD1 on 6 matching bases. The origin of this receptor is a man in his forties or fifties with colorectal cancer. CDR3 bases: TGTGCCAGCATGGTGGGGGCTATGAACACTGAAGCTTTCTTT. Its translation: CASMVGAMNTEAFF.